This note documents a single T cell receptor (beta chain) sequence. This sample is drawn from a study of post-analysis software for immune sequencing data. Study overall: Relapsing-remitting, secondary progressive and progressive-relapsing multiple sclerosis courses were included.

Researchers reported that TCR beta cDNA libraries carried unique molecular identifiers. TCRdb used MiXCR to reprocess the PCR reads, holding one entry per CDR3 protein. Of approximately 770,000 distinct CDR3 sequences listed, 46% are singletons. Source material: blood. The receptor was derived from a girl aged 5-17 years with multiple sclerosis.

The CDR3 DNA follows: TGTGCCAGCAGTCGGAAAGGGGACCAGCCCCAGCATTTT. Its protein is CASSRKGDQPQHF. The genes are TRBV7-2 and TRBJ1-5, with D possibly being TRBD1 (5 bases). V was pared by 6 bases and J by 7 bases, with 13 bases between. The CDR3 contains 13 residues. Germline CDR1 is SGHTA and CDR2 is FQGNSA.